Listed here are 18 T cell receptor beta chains from one sample, sequenced in a study of post-analysis software for immune sequencing data. General study findings and limits: When patients were compared with controls, four or five TRBV segments were more frequent, TRBV5-6, TRBV5-1 and TRBV20-1 among them.

Prepared libraries of TCR beta cDNA carried unique molecular identifiers. TCRdb reprocessed the PCR reads via MiXCR and lists one record per CDR3 protein. The sample includes roughly 620,000 distinct CDR3 sequences, around 47% of them seen just once. Antigen specificity for these receptors is unknown. The sample taken for sequencing was blood. All receptors derive from a girl aged 5-17 years with multiple sclerosis.

This chain joins TRBV10-3 and TRBJ1-1; tentatively, D is TRBD1 (5 bases). Between the trimmed V and J ends, which lost 6 bases and 0 bases, there was a span of 11 bases. The CDR3 totals 14 residues. Germline assignment: CDR1 ENHRY and CDR2 SYGVKD. CDR3 in amino acids: CAIRDGTVNTEAFF. The CDR3 DNA reads TGTGCCATCAGGGATGGGACGGTGAACACTGAAGCTTTCTTT.

The chain employs TRBV7-3 and TRBJ2-1; TRBD1 matches 12 bases. The germline CDR1 and CDR2 sequences are SGHTA and FQGTGA. V lost 2 bases to trimming and J lost 8 bases; unmatched junction nucleotides: 7. CDR3 size: 16 residues. The chain's CDR3 is CASSLGGTGGLDEQFF. In nucleotides, the CDR3 is TGTGCCAGCAGCTTAGGCGGGACAGGGGGCCTCGATGAGCAGTTCTTC.

This clonotype was detected only a few times. The chain carries TRBV12-3 or TRBV12-4 and TRBJ2-7; 10 positions match TRBD1. The CDR3 contains 14 residues. The junction had 6 bases not matched to a gene; V was cut back by 7 bases and J by 3 bases. CDR3 region: CASTPTGGNYEQYF. The CDR3, as DNA: TGTGCCAGCACACCGACAGGGGGCAACTACGAGCAGTACTTC.

This clonotype turned up a few times. The chain has TRBV7-2 and TRBJ2-5, with 8 bases lining up with TRBD1. This CDR3 has 13 residues. Germline CDR1 reads SGHTA; CDR2 reads FQGNSA. Germline trimming cut 4 bases from V and 11 bases from J; bases unmatched to any gene: 9. The CDR3 DNA is TGTGCCAGCAGCTCCTACGGACAGGGTGAGCAGTACTTC. Its protein is CASSSYGQGEQYF.

V gene TRBV30 combines with J gene TRBJ1-4; a possible D gene is TRBD1 (6 bases). From germline, CDR1 is GTSNPN and CDR2 SVGIG (reference sequence). Trimming took 0 bases from V and 4 from J, leaving 15 bases between them. This CDR3 comprises 16 residues. As DNA, the CDR3 is TGTGCCTGGAGTGTTCAGGGGCTGGGGAGTAATGAAAAACTGTTTTTT. Amino acid sequence: CAWSVQGLGSNEKLFF. The full variable domain, with the rest looked up from reference TRBV30 and TRBJ1-4, is SQTIHQWPATLVQPVGSPLSLECTVEGTSNPNLYWYRQAAGRGLQLLFYSVGIGQISSEVPQNLSASRPQDRQFILSSKKLLLSDSGFYLCAWSVQGLGSNEKLFFGSGTQLSVL.

V is TRBV15 and J is TRBJ1-5; no firm D call. V was shortened by 1 base and J by 6 bases, with 10 bases between the two germline ends. There are 14 residues in the CDR3. The germline CDR1 and CDR2 sequences are LNHNV and YYDKDF (reference sequence). Here the CDR3 DNA reads TGTGCCACCAGCAGAGCGAGAACCGGTCAGCCCCAGCATTTT. It is translated as CATSRARTGQPQHF.

The chain employs TRBV7-2 and TRBJ2-3, with a weak D call TRBD2 (6 bases). CDR1 is SGHTA, CDR2 FQGNSA, per germline. The CDR3 runs 13 residues. V lost 5 bases and J lost 5, with 11 bases in between. The chain's CDR3 is CASSPRRGDTQYF. CDR3 nucleotide sequence: TGTGCCAGCAGCCCCCGGAGGGGAGATACGCAGTATTTT.

The gene calls are TRBV3-1 and TRBJ1-1, with D uncertain. CDR1 LGHDT and CDR2 YNNKEL come from the germline V gene (reference sequence). V dropped 4 bases and J dropped 8 bases, with 17 bases sitting between them. The CDR3 sequence is 14 residues long. CDR3 DNA sequence: TGTGCCAGCAGCCTAGGAGGAGACGGAGTGGAAGCTTTCTTT. Amino acids: CASSLGGDGVEAFF.

This chain connects TRBV5-1 to TRBJ1-1, with a weak D call TRBD1 (6 bases). Trimming left V 4 bases short and J 4 bases short, with 23 bases between. CDR3 length: 17 residues. Germline CDR1 reads SGHRS; CDR2 reads YFSETQ. As DNA, the CDR3 is TGCGCCAGCAGCCTGGGACACACGGGGGCTTTGGGCACTGAAGCTTTCTTT. It is translated as CASSLGHTGALGTEAFF.

The rearrangement uses TRBV5-4 and TRBJ2-5, with TRBD1 matching 12 bases. There are 15 residues in the CDR3. Germline V CDR1 and CDR2: SGHNT, YYREEE (reference sequence). With V trimmed by 4 bases and J by 5 bases, 6 bases remained unmatched. CDR3 loop: CASSPGGTGGETQYF. In nucleotides, the CDR3 is TGTGCCAGCAGCCCGGGGGGGACAGGGGGCGAGACCCAGTACTTC.

This chain connects TRBV4-2 to TRBJ2-2; no firm D call. V was clipped by 1 base and J by 0 bases, with 9 bases between them. The CDR3 loop spans 16 amino acids. Germline CDR1 LGHNA, CDR2 YNFKEQ. CDR3 bases: TGTGCCAGCAGCCAAGTAACCGGAGCGAACACCGGGGAGCTGTTTTTT. Protein sequence: CASSQVTGANTGELFF.

The chain employs TRBV6-2 or TRBV6-3 and TRBJ2-3; 7 nucleotides line up with TRBD1. The CDR3 covers 14 residues. The J segment lost 8 bases and the V segment lost 5 bases, leaving 10 bases of the junction unmatched. CDR1 and CDR2 (germline): MNHEY, SVGEGT. DNA for the CDR3: TGTGCCAGCAGTCCCGACAGGGCGACATTTACGCAGTATTTT. Its translation is CASSPDRATFTQYF.

This clonotype was found a few times. The chain is built from TRBV7-2 and TRBJ2-5; no clear D gene. This CDR3 spans 13 amino acids. V lost 7 bases and J 4 bases, leaving 13 bases between the germline ends. Per germline, CDR1 SGHTA and CDR2 FQGNSA. DNA of the CDR3: TGTGCCAGCACGGCTACCCTAGGAGAGACCCAGTACTTC. Protein: CASTATLGETQYF.

The CDR3 DNA sequence: TGCAGTGCCCCCAGTCCCCTTGGGGATTACTATGGCTACACCTTC. It yields the protein CSAPSPLGDYYGYTF. This sequence joins TRBV20-1 and TRBJ1-2, with D uncertain. The CDR3 has 15 residues. Trimming cost V 6 bases and J 3 bases, with 20 bases left between them. Germline V CDR1 and CDR2: DFQATT, SNEGSKA (reference sequence).

This chain links TRBV12-3 or TRBV12-4 with TRBJ2-1; D is perhaps TRBD2 (6 bases). The length of the CDR3 is 15 residues. Trimming removed 5 bases at V and 2 bases at J, with 13 bases between. As DNA, the CDR3 is TGTGCCAGCAGTCCTACGCGGGACCCCTACAATGAGCAGTTCTTC. Translating gives CASSPTRDPYNEQFF.

The chain is built from TRBV5-1 and TRBJ2-1; D may be TRBD2 (6 bases). The germline CDR1 and CDR2 sequences are SGHRS and YFSETQ. Between the trimmed V and J ends, which lost 4 bases and 6 bases, there was a span of 17 bases. The CDR3 spans 15 residues. The CDR3 DNA follows: TGCGCCAGCAGCACAATCCGGGGGTCTGGCAATGAGCAGTTCTTC. Amino acid sequence: CASSTIRGSGNEQFF.

Only a few counts were recorded for this clonotype. The chain joins TRBV12-3 or TRBV12-4 to TRBJ2-7, with D possibly being TRBD1 (6 bases). The CDR3 has 13 amino acids. V was trimmed by 5 bases and J by 2 bases, leaving 10 bases between them. The CDR3: CASSIGQTYEQYF. In nucleotides, the CDR3 is TGTGCCAGCAGTATTGGACAGACCTACGAGCAGTACTTC.

This clonotype was seen more than once but under ten times. The chain combines TRBV4-2 with TRBJ2-1; 10 nucleotides line up with TRBD1. The CDR3 length is 16 residues. Germline loops: CDR1 LGHNA, CDR2 YNFKEQ. J lost 7 bases, V lost 4 bases, and 10 bases had no gene match. Here the CDR3 reads CASSLSGQGTRNEQFF. DNA of the CDR3: TGTGCCAGCAGCCTTTCGGGACAGGGGACGAGAAATGAGCAGTTCTTC.